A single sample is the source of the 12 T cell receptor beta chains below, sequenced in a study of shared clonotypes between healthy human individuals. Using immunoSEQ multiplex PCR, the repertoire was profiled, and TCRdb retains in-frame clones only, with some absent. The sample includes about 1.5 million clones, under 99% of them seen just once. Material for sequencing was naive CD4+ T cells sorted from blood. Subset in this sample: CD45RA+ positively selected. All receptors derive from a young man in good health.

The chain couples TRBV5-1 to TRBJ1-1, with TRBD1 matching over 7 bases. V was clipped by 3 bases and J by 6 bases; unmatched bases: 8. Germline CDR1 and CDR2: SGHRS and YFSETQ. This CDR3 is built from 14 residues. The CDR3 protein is CASSYRTGSPEAFF. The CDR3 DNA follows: TGCGCCAGCAGCTACAGGACAGGCAGCCCTGAAGCTTTCTTT.

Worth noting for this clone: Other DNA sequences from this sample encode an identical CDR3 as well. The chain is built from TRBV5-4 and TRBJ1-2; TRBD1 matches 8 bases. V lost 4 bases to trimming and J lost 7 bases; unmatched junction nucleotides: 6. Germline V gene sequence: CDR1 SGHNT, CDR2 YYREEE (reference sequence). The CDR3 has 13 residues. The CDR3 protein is CASSTDRDGGYTF. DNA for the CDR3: TGTGCCAGCAGCACGGACAGGGACGGTGGCTACACCTTC.

CDR3 region: CASSPRPLAGNNEQFF. Written as DNA, the CDR3 is TGTGCCAGCTCACCTCGTCCGCTAGCGGGTAACAATGAGCAGTTCTTC. The rearrangement uses TRBV18 and TRBJ2-1; 8 bases are shared with TRBD2. The CDR3 contains 16 residues. Germline assignment: CDR1 KGHSH and CDR2 LQKENI. The V segment lost 3 bases and the J segment 5 bases; nucleotides outside the gene matches: 9.

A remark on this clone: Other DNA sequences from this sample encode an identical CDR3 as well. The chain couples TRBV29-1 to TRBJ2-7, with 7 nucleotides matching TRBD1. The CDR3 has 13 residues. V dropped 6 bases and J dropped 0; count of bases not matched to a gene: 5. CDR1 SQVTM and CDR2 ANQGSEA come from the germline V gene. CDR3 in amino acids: CSVARGSSYEQYF. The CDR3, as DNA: TGCAGCGTAGCCAGGGGGAGCTCCTACGAGCAGTACTTC.

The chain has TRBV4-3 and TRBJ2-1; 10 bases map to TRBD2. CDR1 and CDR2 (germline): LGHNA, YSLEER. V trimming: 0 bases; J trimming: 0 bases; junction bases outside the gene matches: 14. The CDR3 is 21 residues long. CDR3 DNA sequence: TGCGCCAGCAGCCAAGATACGGGGCTAGCGGGAGTTTTAAGCTCCTACAATGAGCAGTTCTTC. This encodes CASSQDTGLAGVLSSYNEQFF.

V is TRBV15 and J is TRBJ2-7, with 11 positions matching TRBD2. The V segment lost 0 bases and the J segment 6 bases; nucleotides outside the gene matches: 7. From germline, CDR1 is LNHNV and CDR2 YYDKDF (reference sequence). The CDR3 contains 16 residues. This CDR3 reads CATSRELAGASPEQYF. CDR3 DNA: TGTGCCACCAGCAGAGAACTAGCGGGAGCATCCCCCGAGCAGTACTTC.

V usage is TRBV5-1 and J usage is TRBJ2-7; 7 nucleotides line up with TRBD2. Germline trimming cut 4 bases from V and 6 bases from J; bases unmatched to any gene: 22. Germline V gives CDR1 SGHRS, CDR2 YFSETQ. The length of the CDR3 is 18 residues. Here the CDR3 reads CASSPVSSGGAGAGEQYF. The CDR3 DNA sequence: TGCGCCAGCAGCCCGGTGTCCTCCGGTGGGGCGGGAGCTGGCGAGCAGTACTTC.

This CDR3 reads CAWRGWGQGITGELFF. DNA for the CDR3: TGTGCCTGGAGGGGATGGGGACAGGGAATTACCGGGGAGCTGTTTTTT. J is TRBJ2-2 and V is TRBV30, with TRBD1 matching 9 bases. The CDR3 loop spans 16 amino acids. Germline trimming cut 3 bases from V and 5 bases from J; bases unmatched to any gene: 10. Germline V gene sequence: CDR1 GTSNPN, CDR2 SVGIG (reference sequence).

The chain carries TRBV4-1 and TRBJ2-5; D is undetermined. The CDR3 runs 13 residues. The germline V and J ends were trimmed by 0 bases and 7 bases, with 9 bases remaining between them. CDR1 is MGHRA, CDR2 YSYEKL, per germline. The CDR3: CASSQDGRVTQYF. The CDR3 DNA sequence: TGCGCCAGCAGCCAAGATGGAAGGGTGACCCAGTACTTC.

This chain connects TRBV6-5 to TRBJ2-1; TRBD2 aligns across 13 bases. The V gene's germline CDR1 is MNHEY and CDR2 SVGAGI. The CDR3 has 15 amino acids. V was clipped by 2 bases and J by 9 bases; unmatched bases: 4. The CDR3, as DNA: TGTGCCAGCAGTTACCAAACTAGCGGGAGGGGTGAGCAGTTCTTC. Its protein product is CASSYQTSGRGEQFF.

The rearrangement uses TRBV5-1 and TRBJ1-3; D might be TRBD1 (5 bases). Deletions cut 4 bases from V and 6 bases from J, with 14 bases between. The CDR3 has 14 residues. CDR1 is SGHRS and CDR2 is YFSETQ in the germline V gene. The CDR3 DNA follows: TGCGCCAGCAGCGCGGCAGGGCTTGTAAACACCATATATTTT. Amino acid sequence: CASSAAGLVNTIYF.

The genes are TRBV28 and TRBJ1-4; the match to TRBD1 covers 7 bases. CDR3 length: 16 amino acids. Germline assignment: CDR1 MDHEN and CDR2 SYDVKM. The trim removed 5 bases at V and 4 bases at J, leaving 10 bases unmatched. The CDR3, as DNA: TGTGCCAGCAGTACTCCTCGGACAGGCTTTAATGAAAAACTGTTTTTT. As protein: CASSTPRTGFNEKLFF.